One TCR beta chain is described in this entry. No antigen is known for it. At one end, the junction sequence differs from germline, possibly due to a read error. CDR1 and CDR2, per the germline V gene (reference sequence), are MNHEY and SMNVEV. Its CDR3 holds 13 amino acids, cysteine through phenylalanine. Here the CDR3 DNA is all that survives: 39 bases in frame from base 1. The data are from a study of shared clonotypes between healthy human individuals (TCRdb year 2020). For context, the study as a whole: A couple of women and a few men aged 18 to 49 years were included in the cohort. To estimate repertoire size and how much clonotype sharing occurs between individuals, the study deeply sequenced the blood TCR repertoires of five healthy adults. Different laboratories and diverse techniques were used to prepare libraries and sequence TCR repertoires, to increase sequencing depth and limit assay-specific biases. Per donor, leukapheresis produced somewhere between about 0.9 and 9.5 billion PBMCs.

Using the deep immunoSEQ assay, multiplex PCR amplified TCR CDR3 regions from genomic DNA. Extracted genomic DNA from each cell subset was spread evenly across all wells of several immunoSEQ 96-well plates, with each plate serving as a replicate. For unsorted PBMC, each replicate PCR was loaded with 250 to 300 ng genomic DNA, equivalent to roughly 31,000 T cell genomes. Unsorted PBMC genomic DNA was sequenced across ten immunoSEQ deep assay plates. Purified libraries were measured with a Qubit 3.0 fluorometer, size-checked on a Bioanalyzer 2100, and measured again with the KAPA Library Quantification kit. Every immunoSEQ 96-well plate was sequenced on a separate single-read 150-cycle Illumina NextSeq 550 flow cell. In the paper's pipeline: Because the immunoSEQ output held only junctional sequences and lacked quality scores, the filtering could not match the filtering applied to full-length reads. Sequences were annotated with PyIR, a Python wrapper for IgBLAST v1.9, and V/J genes and CDR3 were assigned using IMGT germline references. Reads were removed for weak V/J assignments (E-value above 1e-6), missing CDR3, stop codons, out-of-frame junctions, or ambiguous translated residues. V3J clonotypes were defined by identical inferred V gene, J gene, and CDR3 amino acid sequence. To compute the percentage overlap between repertoires, the number of shared unique clonotypes was divided by the size of the smaller repertoire. RTK rarefaction, the Chao1 estimator, and Recon v2.1 estimates of unobserved clonotypes were used to assess repertoire richness. Imported from immuneACCESS, the table was reduced by TCRdb to in-frame sequences with V and J called. These copies leave out some clones; in studies compared against another copy, an unresolved V gene accounts for under half, and the cause of the remainder is not known. V, J and clone size were drawn from that table, and D and trimming were deduced from the DNA. The sample contains around 500,000 clones, approximately 82% of them found a single time. The ten largest account for around 13% of the sample.

On the study overall, not on this receptor specifically: Because the study included a small number of donors, the genetic and exposure-history diversity represented was limited. Sampling was restricted to blood, and TCR repertoires in tissues likely differ from the TCR repertoires found in blood. Pairwise subsampling indicated that sequencing depth was expected to affect the degree of clonotype sharing among donors.

Donors were healthy HIV-negative adults with no recently reported acute infections or vaccinations. Every donor was a Caucasian adult living in Nashville, Tennessee, USA. For unsorted samples, roughly 81 million PBMCs were counted and genomic DNA was extracted with the QIAamp DNA Blood Mini kit. Blood was collected by leukapheresis, and PBMCs were isolated by Ficoll-Histopaque density gradient centrifugation and then cryopreserved in liquid nitrogen vapor phase. The receptor was derived from a woman between 40 and 55 years old in good health. Some clones in this sample may be carry-over from other donors' samples. Sequencing was carried out using PBMCs. Recombination linked TRBV27 to TRBJ1-2; no confident D gene assignment can be made. Here the CDR3 is given as CASSFSISYRYTF. The DNA sequence is as follows: TGTGCCAGCAGTTTCTCTATCTCCTATCGCTACACCTTC.